The clone carrying this T cell receptor beta chain was seen once. Given a much more abundant clone one base away, this may be a read error. The data are from a study of kidney transplant recipient with SARS-CoV-2 infection. One entry per CDR3 protein, called by TCRdb with MiXCR from the reads. The table includes fewer than 250,000 distinct CDR3 sequences, 29% detected once. Per germline, CDR1 SGHVS and CDR2 FNYEAQ. J lost 0 bases, V lost 10 bases, and 5 bases had no gene match. CDR3 length: 13 amino acids. The J gene is TRBJ2-7, the V gene TRBV7-6; 8 bases map to TRBD1. The TCR originated in a male patient between 25 and 40 years old who had COVID-19 and was a kidney transplant recipient. Some T cells may arise from the graft donor. The sample in question was a blood sample, obtained at baseline and between days 110 and 120 from a kidney transplant recipient. The CDR3 bases are TGTGCCATCAACGACAGGGGCTCCTACGAGCAGTACTTC. It is translated as CAINDRGSYEQYF.